The following is a T cell receptor beta chain sequence with its context. Its specificity is unknown. This sample was taken from a study of cytomegalovirus exposure and HLA in healthy donors. Study-level results: Most likely, a cluster of highly shared sequence variants arose as a sequencing artifact.

The CDR3 runs to 15 residues. CDR1 and CDR2 (germline): SGHDN, FVKESK. The V and J ends lost 4 bases and 1 base, in that order; junction bases with no gene match: 5. A multiplex PCR was run with 60 Vbeta primers and 13 Jbeta primers. Using immunoSEQ multiplex PCR, the repertoire was profiled, and TCRdb retains in-frame clones only, with some absent. Here the sample spans 75,000 to 100,000 clones, 64% being singletons. This receptor was taken from a man aged 55 to 70 in good health and CMV-seronegative. V and J are TRBV14 and TRBJ2-5, with TRBD2 identical over 8 bases. Input material: PBMCs. The CDR3 protein is CASSLIGLAQETQYF. The DNA for the CDR3 is TGTGCCAGCAGCCTAATTGGACTAGCCCAAGAGACCCAGTACTTC.